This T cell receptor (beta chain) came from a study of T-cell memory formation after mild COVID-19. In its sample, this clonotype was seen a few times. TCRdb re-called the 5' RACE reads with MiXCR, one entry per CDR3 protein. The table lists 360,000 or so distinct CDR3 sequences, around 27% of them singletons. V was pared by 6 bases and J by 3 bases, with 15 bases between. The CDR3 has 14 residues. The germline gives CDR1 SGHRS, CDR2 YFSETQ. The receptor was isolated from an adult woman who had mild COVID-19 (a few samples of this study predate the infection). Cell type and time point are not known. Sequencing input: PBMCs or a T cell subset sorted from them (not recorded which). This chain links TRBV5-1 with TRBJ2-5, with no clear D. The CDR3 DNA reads TGCGCCAGCAAAGCCTACTACGACAAAGAGACCCAGTACTTC. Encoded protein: CASKAYYDKETQYF.